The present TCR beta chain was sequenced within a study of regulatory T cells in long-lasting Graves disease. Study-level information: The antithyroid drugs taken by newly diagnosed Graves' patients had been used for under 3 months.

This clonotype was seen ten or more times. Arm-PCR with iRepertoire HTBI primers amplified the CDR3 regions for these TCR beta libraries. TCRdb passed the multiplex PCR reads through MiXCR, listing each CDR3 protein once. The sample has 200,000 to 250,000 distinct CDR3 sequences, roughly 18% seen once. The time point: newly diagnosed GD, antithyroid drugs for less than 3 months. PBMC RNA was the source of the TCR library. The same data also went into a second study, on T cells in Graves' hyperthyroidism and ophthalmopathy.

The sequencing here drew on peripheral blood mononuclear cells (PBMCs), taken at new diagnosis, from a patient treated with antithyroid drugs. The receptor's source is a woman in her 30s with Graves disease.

The CDR3 nucleotides read TGTGCCAGTAGTATCGGGCTAGCGGGGTTCACAGATACGCAGTATTTT. This gives the protein CASSIGLAGFTDTQYF. The rearrangement joins TRBV19 to TRBJ2-3; 9 bases are a match to TRBD2. The CDR3 length is 16 residues. V was clipped by 3 bases and J by 2 bases; unmatched bases: 6. Germline CDR1 reads LNHDA; CDR2 reads SQIVND (reference sequence).